The 8 T cell receptor beta chains below come from one sample, sequenced in a study of a mutant IDH1 vaccine in newly diagnosed glioma. Their antigen targets remain unknown. TCRdb keeps only in-frame clones here, not all; method: immunoSEQ multiplex PCR. Of over 50,000 clones detected, 70% to 85% appear once; the ten largest clones hold more than 4%. Noted time point: week 47, end of study. Mutant IDH1 20-mer peptide, at 300 ug, made up each vaccine dose, with topical imiquimod. Here the sequenced sample was PBMCs, taken from a glioma patient whose treatment included an IDH1 peptide vaccine. The receptors derive from a woman aged 40 to 49 with glioma. Some clones in this sample may be carry-over from other donors' samples.

J is TRBJ1-1 and V is TRBV7-2; unclear D gene. Germline CDR1 is SGHTA and CDR2 is FQGNSA. The CDR3 spans 14 residues. V shed 5 bases and J shed 0 bases, with 10 bases lying between them. The CDR3 here is CASSTRHMNTEAFF. In DNA, the CDR3 is TGTGCCAGCAGCACCCGGCATATGAACACTGAAGCTTTCTTT.

This sequence joins TRBV14 and TRBJ1-2, with D perhaps matching TRBD1 (6 bases). Per the germline V gene, CDR1 is SGHDN and CDR2 is FVKESK. The CDR3 consists of 16 residues. V lost 2 bases, J lost 2 bases, and 15 bases lay in between. The CDR3 DNA reads as TGTGCCAGCAGCCAACCAGGGGCAGGGAGCAACTATGGCTACACCTTC. This encodes CASSQPGAGSNYGYTF.

V is TRBV5-5 and J is TRBJ2-5; the D gene is possibly TRBD2 (5 bases). The CDR3 loop spans 14 amino acids. Germline CDR1 is SGHKS and CDR2 is YYEKEE (reference sequence). V lost 0 bases and J lost 4, with 10 bases in between. CDR3: CASSLGGFGETQYF. CDR3 sequence (DNA): TGTGCCAGCAGCTTGGGAGGGTTCGGAGAGACCCAGTACTTC.

The chain uses TRBV10-1 and TRBJ2-1; no firm D call. The CDR3 runs 13 residues. In germline, CDR1 is WNHNN, CDR2 SYGVQD (reference sequence). V gave up 4 bases and J gave up 9 bases, with 13 bases separating them. This chain's CDR3 is CASSAKPNGEQFF. DNA for the CDR3: TGCGCCAGCAGTGCCAAACCAAACGGTGAGCAGTTCTTC.

The V and J genes are TRBV7-8 and TRBJ2-5; TRBD1 matches at 8 bases. V lost 2 bases to trimming and J lost 5 bases; unmatched junction nucleotides: 4. The germline CDR1 and CDR2 sequences are SGHVS and FQNEAQ. There are 14 residues in the CDR3. CDR3 sequence (DNA): TGTGCCAGCAGCTTACAGGGGGCCGAGGAGACCCAGTACTTC. Amino acid sequence: CASSLQGAEETQYF.

The chain combines TRBV19 with TRBJ1-5, with a possible D match to TRBD1 (5 bases). V was clipped by 4 bases and J by 2 bases, with 12 bases between them. The V gene's germline CDR1 is LNHDA and CDR2 SQIVND (reference sequence). This CDR3 contains 15 residues. CDR3 amino acids: CASSTPTGRNQPQHF. DNA of the CDR3: TGTGCCAGTAGTACCCCGACGGGGCGCAATCAGCCCCAGCATTTT.

For the CDR3, the DNA is TGTGCCAGTAGTACAACTAGACCCGGGGAGCTGTTTTTT. The encoded protein is CASSTTRPGELFF. V usage is TRBV19 and J usage is TRBJ2-2; the D gene is possibly TRBD2 (5 bases). V dropped 4 bases and J dropped 6 bases, with 9 bases sitting between them. Looked up from germline, CDR1 is LNHDA and CDR2 is SQIVND (reference sequence). CDR3 length equals 13 residues.

The chain uses TRBV19 and TRBJ2-7; 12 bases match TRBD2. With 4 bases clipped from V and 0 bases from J, the junction kept 4 bases outside the gene matches. Per germline, CDR1 LNHDA and CDR2 SQIVND (reference sequence). This CDR3 spans 16 amino acids. The CDR3 is CASSSRTSGVSYEQYF. The CDR3 DNA is TGTGCCAGTAGTAGCCGGACTAGCGGGGTCTCCTACGAGCAGTACTTC.